The TCR beta chain under discussion was sequenced for a study of cytomegalovirus exposure and HLA in healthy donors. The CDR3 consists of 23 residues. V dropped 3 bases and J dropped 6 bases, with 39 bases sitting between them. Germline CDR1 is SGDLS and CDR2 is YYNGEE. Primers included in the PCR were 60 Vbeta and 13 Jbeta primers. Method: immunoSEQ multiplex PCR; TCRdb's copy keeps in-frame clones and lacks some. The sample holds about 180,000 clones, about three quarters seen once. This receptor was obtained from a man in his late teens or twenties in good health and CMV-seronegative. The chain couples TRBV9 to TRBJ2-2; D is perhaps TRBD2 (6 bases). Sequenced material: PBMCs. For the CDR3, the DNA is TGTGCCAGCAGCGGTAGCGGTACGGACAATACGGTGACCAAATGCAAAATGGCCGGGGAGCTGTTTTTT. This translates into CASSGSGTDNTVTKCKMAGELFF.